This T cell receptor beta chain was found in a study of blood T cell repertoires in COVID-19. Across the whole study: There were acute and convalescent COVID-19 samples, and they came from the United States, Italy and Spain. PBMCs, B-cell-depleted T cells, or T cells were the source of the cDNA or gDNA that made up the material.

In the original workflow: How many nucleated cells were present was estimated from reference gene primer amplification. TCRdb's table, derived via immunoSEQ multiplex PCR, lists solely in-frame clones and lacks some. That table gives V, J and clone size, and the DNA gave D and trimming. The data show about 33,000 clones, with almost 85% seen just once and around 9% held by the top ten. Germline loops: CDR1 MNHNY, CDR2 SVGAGI (reference sequence). This CDR3 is built from 15 residues. V gave up 3 bases and J gave up 3 bases; unmatched junction bases: 3. The chain carries TRBV6-6 and TRBJ2-1; 9 bases align to TRBD1. This TCR derives from a man aged 80 or over with active COVID-19. Sequencing was done on a sample of peripheral blood. The CDR3 nucleotides read TGTGCCAGCAGTTATGGGACAGGGATCTACAATGAGCAGTTCTTC. It is translated as CASSYGTGIYNEQFF.